This T cell receptor beta chain is from a study of cytomegalovirus exposure and HLA in healthy donors. The PCR contained 60 Vbeta and 13 Jbeta primers. Repertoires were generated with immunoSEQ multiplex PCR, while TCRdb's copy carries only in-frame clones and drops some. The table lists 170,000 or so clones, about 78% of them singletons, with approximately 13% in the top ten. CDR1 and CDR2 (germline): SGHRS, YFSETQ. Trimming cost V 4 bases and J 2 bases, with 11 bases left between them. This CDR3 comprises 14 residues. The gene calls are TRBV5-1 and TRBJ2-3; TRBD2 is a possible D gene (6 bases). Sequencing was performed on PBMCs. This sequence was found in a woman in her forties or fifties in good health and CMV-seropositive. The CDR3 bases are TGCGCCAGCAGCCAAGGGACTGCCACAGATACGCAGTATTTT. It yields the protein CASSQGTATDTQYF.